This is a list of T cell receptor beta chains from one sample in a study of T cell responses to AZD1222 COVID-19 vaccine. Here immunoSEQ multiplex PCR was the method, and the copy in TCRdb shows in-frame clones only, minus some. The sample has around 110,000 clones; more than 85% are singletons. Sequencing was performed on peripheral blood, taken on day 0 of AZD1222 vaccination. The receptor source for this set is an adult in good health. Each CDR3 is given without its conserved first and last residue.

V: TRBV7-3; length: 11; CDR3: ASSQDRDNEQF
V: TRBV27; length: 12; CDR3: ASSSSGQSYEQY
V: TRBV18; length: 12; CDR3: ASSPPSNTGELF
V: TRBV9; length: 11; CDR3: ASGGPGNQPQH
V: TRBV10-1; length: 13; CDR3: ASGRGLADSYEQY
V: TRBV24-1; length: 12; CDR3: ATSEPGEAGELF
V: TRBV6-4; length: 9; CDR3: ASSHRGEQY
V: TRBV10-2; length: 15; CDR3: ASSESLAGAYTGELF
V: TRBV29-1; length: 10; CDR3: SVVGTGIGYT
V: TRBV18; length: 12; CDR3: ASSPPSGYYGYT
V: TRBV9; length: 11; CDR3: ASSVVYLGELF
V: TRBV2; length: 12; CDR3: ASSGGQRTYGYT
V: TRBV28; length: 12; CDR3: ASSFHGLTQPQH
V: TRBV19; length: 12; CDR3: ASTPGGPPNEQF
V: TRBV19; length: 13; CDR3: ASSDWAGGGTEAF
V: TRBV29-1; length: 9; CDR3: SVPRGGGYT
V: TRBV19; length: 12; CDR3: ASFNSGGGYGYT
V: TRBV27; length: 14; CDR3: ASSPRTGGAGQPQH
V: TRBV27; length: 12; CDR3: ASSLVGPNEKLF
V: TRBV9; length: 18; CDR3: ASSVAADPTLGSSYNEQF
V: TRBV3-1/TRBV3-2; length: 13; CDR3: ASSQTPTVEETQY
V: TRBV6-5; length: 9; CDR3: ASRDSYEQY
V: TRBV7-9; length: 11; CDR3: ASSLDRTREQY
V: TRBV5-4; length: 13; CDR3: ASSSGQGPAGELF
V: TRBV6-2/TRBV6-3; length: 11; CDR3: ASSADRNQPQH
V: TRBV10-3; length: 13; CDR3: AISELSGGYDEQY
V: TRBV3-1/TRBV3-2; length: 14; CDR3: ASSQGLAGGPGELF
V: TRBV5-6; length: 12; CDR3: ASSPTLDTGELF
V: TRBV3-1/TRBV3-2; length: 13; CDR3: ASSQARLTPDTQY
V: TRBV6-1; length: 13; CDR3: ASSEGGGRDYEQY
V: TRBV3-1/TRBV3-2; length: 12; CDR3: ASSQTGTWTEAF
V: TRBV7-9; length: 12; CDR3: ASSFTGSSYEQY
V: TRBV7-3; length: 11; CDR3: ASSLMGETEAF
V: TRBV28; length: 14; CDR3: ASGNSLPNFLNEQF
V: TRBV18; length: 11; CDR3: ASSPPVDGTQY
V: TRBV16; length: 12; CDR3: ASSQSNLIRTRV
V: TRBV7-2; length: 15; CDR3: ASSPNPWGGGRNTIY
V: TRBV14; length: 17; CDR3: ASSQDLASGRTALGVQY
V: TRBV27; length: 14; CDR3: ASSLGKGTSSYGYT
V: TRBV11-2; length: 14; CDR3: ASSSSGGREDTEAF
V: TRBV28; length: 9; CDR3: ASSHGREQY
V: TRBV5-1; length: 12; CDR3: ASSSLTGGYGYT
V: TRBV6-5; length: 12; CDR3: ASSYWEGNTEAF
V: TRBV24-1; length: 16; CDR3: ATSDLPGLAGGPDTQY
V: TRBV15; length: 10; CDR3: ATSRDRREAF
V: TRBV28; length: 15; CDR3: ASSPPGLAASYNEQF
V: TRBV5-8; length: 11; CDR3: ASSLGWENIQY
V: TRBV2; length: 11; CDR3: ASNAGVPYEQY
V: TRBV4-1; length: 13; CDR3: ASSQTRGANEKLF
V: TRBV10-1; length: 15; CDR3: ASNEDISGRPSYEQY
V: TRBV15; length: 9; CDR3: ATSRNREAF
V: TRBV27; length: 13; CDR3: ASSWSGTGVWGYT
V: TRBV6-5; length: 13; CDR3: ASSYYTGISYEQY
V: TRBV7-9; length: 13; CDR3: ASSFLLPAGYGYT
V: TRBV27; length: 13; CDR3: ASSFLDSFFNEQF
V: TRBV27; length: 15; CDR3: ASTLREGALNTGELF
V: TRBV19; length: 15; CDR3: ASSIAHAGQGDYGYT
V: TRBV7-9; length: 13; CDR3: ASSLAVGFQETQY
V: TRBV6-5; length: 14; CDR3: ASSYSRTRLSYEQY
V: TRBV19; length: 9; CDR3: ASGQGNEQF